This T cell receptor beta chain came from a study of blood T cell repertoires in COVID-19. The overall study: The origin of the acute and convalescent COVID-19 samples was the United States, Italy and Spain. Nucleic acid was either cDNA or gDNA, and it came from T cells, B-cell-depleted T cells, or PBMCs.

Original methodology: The authors estimated nucleated cell counts from reference gene primer amplification. Sequencing was performed with immunoSEQ multiplex PCR; in TCRdb, only in-frame clones are kept and a portion is missing. The V and J calls and clone size are taken from that table; D and trimming were inferred from the DNA. Found here are under 200,000 clones, 90% of them singletons; the top ten hold 0.53%. In germline, CDR1 is KGHSH, CDR2 LQKENI. Trimming took 0 bases from V and 5 from J, leaving 10 bases between them. The CDR3 is 14 amino acids. The material sequenced was peripheral blood. The chain couples TRBV18 to TRBJ2-5; a weak D match, TRBD1 (5 bases). This receptor was identified in a man aged 45-65 years with acute or convalescent COVID-19. In DNA form, the CDR3 reads TGTGCCAGCTCACCACCGGTGGGGCGGGAGACCCAGTACTTC. The encoded protein is CASSPPVGRETQYF.